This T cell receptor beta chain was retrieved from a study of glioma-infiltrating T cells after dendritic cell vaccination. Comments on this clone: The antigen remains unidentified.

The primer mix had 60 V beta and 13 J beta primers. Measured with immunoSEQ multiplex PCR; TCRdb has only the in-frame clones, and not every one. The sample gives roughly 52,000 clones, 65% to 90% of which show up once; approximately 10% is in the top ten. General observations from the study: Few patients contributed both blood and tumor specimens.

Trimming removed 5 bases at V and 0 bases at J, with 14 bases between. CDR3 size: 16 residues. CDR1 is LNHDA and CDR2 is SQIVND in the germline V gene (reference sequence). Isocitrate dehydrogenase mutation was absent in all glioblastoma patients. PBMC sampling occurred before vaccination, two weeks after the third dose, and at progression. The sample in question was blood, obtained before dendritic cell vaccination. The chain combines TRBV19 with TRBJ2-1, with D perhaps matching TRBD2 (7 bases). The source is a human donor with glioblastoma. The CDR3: CASSGGADPSYNEQFF. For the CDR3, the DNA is TGTGCCAGTAGTGGGGGGGCTGACCCCTCCTACAATGAGCAGTTCTTC.